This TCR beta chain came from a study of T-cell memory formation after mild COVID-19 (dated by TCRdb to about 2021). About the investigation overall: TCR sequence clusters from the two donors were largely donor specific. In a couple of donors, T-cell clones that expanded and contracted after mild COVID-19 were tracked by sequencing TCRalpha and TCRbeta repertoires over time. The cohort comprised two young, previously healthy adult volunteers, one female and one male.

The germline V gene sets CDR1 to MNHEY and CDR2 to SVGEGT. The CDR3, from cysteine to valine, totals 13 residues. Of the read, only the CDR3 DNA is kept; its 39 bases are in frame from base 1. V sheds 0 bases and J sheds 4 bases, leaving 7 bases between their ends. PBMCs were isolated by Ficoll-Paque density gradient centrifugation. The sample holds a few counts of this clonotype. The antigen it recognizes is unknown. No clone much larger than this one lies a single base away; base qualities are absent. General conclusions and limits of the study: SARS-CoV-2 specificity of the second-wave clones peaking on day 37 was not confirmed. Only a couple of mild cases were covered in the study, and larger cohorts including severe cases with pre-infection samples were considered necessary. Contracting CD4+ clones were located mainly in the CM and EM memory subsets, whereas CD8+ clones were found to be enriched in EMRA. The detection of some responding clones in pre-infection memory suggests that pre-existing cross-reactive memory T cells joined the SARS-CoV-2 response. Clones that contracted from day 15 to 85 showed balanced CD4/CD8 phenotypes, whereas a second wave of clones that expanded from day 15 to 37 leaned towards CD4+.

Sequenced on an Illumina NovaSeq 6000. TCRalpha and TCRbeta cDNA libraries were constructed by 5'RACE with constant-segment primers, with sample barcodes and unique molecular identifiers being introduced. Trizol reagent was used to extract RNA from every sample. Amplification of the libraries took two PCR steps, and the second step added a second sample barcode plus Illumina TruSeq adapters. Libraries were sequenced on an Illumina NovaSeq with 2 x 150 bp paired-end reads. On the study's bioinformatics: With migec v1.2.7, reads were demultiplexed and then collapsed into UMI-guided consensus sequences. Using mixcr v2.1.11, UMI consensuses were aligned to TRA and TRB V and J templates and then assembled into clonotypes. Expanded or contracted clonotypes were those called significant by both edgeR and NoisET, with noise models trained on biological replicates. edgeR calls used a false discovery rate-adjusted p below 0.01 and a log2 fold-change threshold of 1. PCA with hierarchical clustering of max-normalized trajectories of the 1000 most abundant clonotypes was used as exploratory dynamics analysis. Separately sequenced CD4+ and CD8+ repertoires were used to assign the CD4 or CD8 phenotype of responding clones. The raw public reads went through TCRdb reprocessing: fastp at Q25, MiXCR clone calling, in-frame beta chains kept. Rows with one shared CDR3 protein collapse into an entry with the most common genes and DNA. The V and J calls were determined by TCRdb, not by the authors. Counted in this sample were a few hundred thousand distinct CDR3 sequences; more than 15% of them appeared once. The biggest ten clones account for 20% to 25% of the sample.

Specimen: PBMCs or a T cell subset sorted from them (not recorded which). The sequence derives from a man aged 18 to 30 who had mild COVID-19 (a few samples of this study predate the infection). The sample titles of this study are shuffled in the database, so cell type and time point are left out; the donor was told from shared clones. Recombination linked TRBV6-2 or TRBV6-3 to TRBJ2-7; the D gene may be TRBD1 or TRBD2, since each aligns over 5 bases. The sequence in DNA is TGTGCCAGCAGTTACTCGGGGGTGTACGAGCAGTACGTC. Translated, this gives CASSYSGVYEQYV.